This is a list of T cell receptor beta chains from one sample in a study of chronic HIV infection and antiretroviral therapy. Each CDR3 protein gets one entry after TCRdb re-called the 5' RACE reads with MiXCR. Of approximately 30,000 distinct CDR3 sequences in the sample, around 8.6% were seen once. The sample was peripheral blood. The source of these receptors is an adult who had HIV and had not received antiretroviral therapy, or was an uninfected healthy control (not recorded which). CDR3s include the opening cysteine and the closing phenylalanine or tryptophan. D genes are given only for firm matches. The size field is filled for only some rows; it gives once, few, many or a size class.

few | 13 | TRBJ1-5 | TRBV3-1 | - | CASSQDPNQPQHF | TGTGCCAGCAGCCAAGATCCCAATCAGCCCCAGCATTTT
- | 15 | TRBJ2-7 | TRBV7-9 | TRBD1 | CASSLGQGISYEQYF | TGTGCCAGCAGCTTAGGACAGGGGATCTCCTACGAGCAGTACTTC
many | 11 | TRBJ2-3 | TRBV29-1 | - | CSVVRQPTQYF | TGCAGCGTTGTAAGGCAGCCAACGCAGTATTTT
few | 17 | TRBJ2-6 | TRBV7-8 | TRBD1 | CASSQRMTGSGANVLTF | TGTGCCAGCAGCCAACGGATGACAGGGTCTGGGGCCAACGTCCTGACTTTC
- | 15 | TRBJ2-1 | TRBV6-4 | TRBD2 | CASSEVAGGQNEQFF | TGTGCCAGCAGTGAAGTAGCGGGGGGGCAAAATGAGCAGTTCTTC
- | 13 | TRBJ2-3 | TRBV10-3 | - | CAIGRDLTDTQYF | TGTGCCATCGGTCGGGACCTCACAGATACGCAGTATTTT
many | 16 | TRBJ2-1 | TRBV6-5 | TRBD2 | CASSEGTSGASPEQFF | TGTGCCAGCAGTGAGGGGACTAGCGGGGCCTCGCCTGAGCAGTTCTTC
many | 13 | TRBJ2-7 | TRBV3-1 | - | CASSQRTPDEQYF | TGTGCCAGCAGCCAACGAACCCCCGACGAGCAGTACTTC
many | 16 | TRBJ2-5 | TRBV20-1 | TRBD2 | CSATDDLAGLQETQYF | TGCAGTGCTACCGATGATCTAGCGGGTCTACAAGAGACCCAGTACTTC
few | 13 | TRBJ2-1 | TRBV24-1 | - | CATSDRQGGEQFF | TGTGCCACCAGTGACCGACAGGGAGGGGAGCAGTTCTTC
- | 13 | TRBJ1-1 | TRBV2 | - | CASSAGQSTEAFF | TGTGCCAGCAGTGCTGGACAGAGCACTGAAGCTTTCTTT
many | 13 | TRBJ2-2 | TRBV29-1 | - | CSVGAMRNGELFF | TGCAGCGTTGGAGCCATGAGGAACGGGGAGCTGTTTTTT
many | 17 | TRBJ2-1 | TRBV7-9 | - | CASSLGAQGGSYNEQFF | TGTGCCAGCAGCTTAGGAGCCCAGGGCGGGTCCTACAATGAGCAGTTCTTC
many | 14 | TRBJ2-1 | TRBV2 | TRBD1 | CARAGTGGIDEQFF | TGTGCCCGCGCCGGGACAGGGGGAATCGATGAGCAGTTCTTC
few | 11 | TRBJ2-2 | TRBV29-1 | - | CSAGPAGELFF | TGCAGCGCCGGACCGGCCGGGGAGCTGTTTTTT
many | 15 | TRBJ2-5 | TRBV29-1 | TRBD2 | CSVETSGGFQETQYF | TGCAGCGTGGAAACTAGCGGGGGATTCCAAGAGACCCAGTACTTC